This TCR beta chain came from a study of Ad26.COV2.S vaccination and SARS-CoV-2 variants. J was trimmed by 2 bases and V by 5 bases; bases with no gene match: 9. Germline V gene sequence: CDR1 SGHAT, CDR2 FQNNGV. This CDR3 has 16 residues. For this clone: Its matching antigen is unknown.

The treatment is: around 19 received Ad26.COV2.S at low or high dose, single or two shots; roughly five received placebo; per-sample allocation not given. Vaccine and placebo recipients were sampled on day 63 after the first injection. Cohort 1b enrolled adults aged 18-55 years in Boston. Sequencing used immunoSEQ multiplex PCR; TCRdb keeps in-frame clones, though not all of them. The sample has roughly 240,000 clones, roughly 90% seen once. Findings of the study overall: Across vaccine and placebo recipients, the breadth of non-spike TCRs was similar.

The sequencing here drew on peripheral blood, taken in a trial of Ad26.COV2.S vaccine versus placebo. The source of this sequence is a person between 18 and 65 years old who received the Ad26.COV2.S COVID-19 vaccine or a placebo. This rearrangement joins TRBV11-2 to TRBJ2-3, with 8 bases fitting TRBD1. Here the CDR3 DNA reads TGTGCCAGCAGCAACTCCCAGGGGGCTTACACAGATACGCAGTATTTT. As protein: CASSNSQGAYTDTQYF.